Listed here are 23 T cell receptor beta chains from one sample, sequenced in a study of blood T cell repertoires in COVID-19. Generated by immunoSEQ multiplex PCR, the TCRdb table keeps only in-frame clones and is missing some. The repertoire has around 80,000 clones, around three quarters of them found once; the top ten carry approximately 5.7%. Sequenced: peripheral blood. Receptors were obtained from a man aged 45-65 years with active or convalescent COVID-19.

This clone has only a few counts. The chain has TRBV18 and TRBJ2-2; D gene ambiguous. The CDR3 is 16 amino acids. Trimming took 0 bases from V and 0 from J, leaving 8 bases between them. Germline CDR1 is KGHSH and CDR2 is LQKENI. The CDR3 reads CASSPPLFTNTGELFF. The CDR3 DNA follows: TGTGCCAGCTCACCACCGTTGTTTACGAACACCGGGGAGCTGTTTTTT.

This clone was recorded only once. The V call is TRBV3-1 (or the pseudogene TRBV3-2), the J call TRBJ2-7, with a weak D call TRBD2 (7 bases). This CDR3 comprises 15 residues. The germline V gene encodes CDR1 LGHDT and CDR2 YNNKEL (reference sequence). V was shortened by 4 bases and J by 6 bases, with 19 bases between the two germline ends. This CDR3 is CASSPRRGGAVEQYF. In nucleotides, the CDR3 is TGTGCCAGCAGCCCTCGTAGGGGGGGGGCGGTCGAGCAGTACTTC.

This chain uses TRBV4-3 with TRBJ1-1; D gene uncertain. Germline CDR1 and CDR2: LGHNA and YSLEER. The CDR3 totals 16 residues. Deletions cut 3 bases from V and 3 bases from J, with 17 bases between. The CDR3 DNA reads as TGCGCCAGCAGCCAGGGCGTGCTGGGCATTCACACTGAAGCTTTCTTT. Protein sequence: CASSQGVLGIHTEAFF.

The chain couples TRBV5-1 to TRBJ1-2, with D tentatively TRBD1 (6 bases). Germline V CDR1 and CDR2: SGHRS, YFSETQ. This CDR3 has 14 amino acids. With 0 bases removed from V and 5 bases from J, the gap between germline ends came to 11 bases. This CDR3 reads CASSLEGQYYGYTF. The CDR3 DNA is TGCGCCAGCAGCTTGGAAGGACAGTATTATGGCTACACCTTC.

V is TRBV19 and J is TRBJ2-1; a possible D gene is TRBD1 (5 bases). The CDR3 is 15 residues long. V was cut by 4 bases and J by 5 bases, with 15 bases left in between. Per germline, CDR1 LNHDA and CDR2 SQIVND (reference sequence). The CDR3 coding sequence is TGTGCCAGTAGTACGTATAAGACAGCTGACAATGAGCAGTTCTTC. Protein: CASSTYKTADNEQFF.

V is TRBV6-5 and J is TRBJ2-5; 7 bases are shared with TRBD2. CDR3 length: 13 residues. Germline values: CDR1 MNHEY, CDR2 SVGAGI. V dropped 2 bases and J dropped 3; count of bases not matched to a gene: 0. The CDR3 sequence: CASSYGGEETQYF. CDR3 nucleotides: TGTGCCAGCAGTTACGGGGGGGAAGAGACCCAGTACTTC.

This clone was observed once. V is TRBV7-9 and J is TRBJ1-5; the D is unclear. CDR3 length equals 12 residues. Deletions cut 4 bases from V and 3 bases from J, with 4 bases between. Germline V lookup: CDR1 SEHNR, CDR2 FQNEAQ (reference sequence). As DNA, the CDR3 is TGTGCCAGCAGCTCCCTCAATCAGCCCCAGCATTTT. Its translation: CASSSLNQPQHF.

This rearrangement joins TRBV7-2 to TRBJ2-7; D not resolved. The CDR3 covers 13 residues. The ends were cut back, 2 bases at V and 5 bases at J, with 10 bases in the middle. Germline-derived CDR1 and CDR2 are SGHTA and FQGNSA. The CDR3 reads CASSLTRQDEQYF. As DNA, the CDR3 is TGTGCCAGCAGCTTAACTCGCCAGGACGAGCAGTACTTC.

The chain has TRBV7-8 and TRBJ1-2; maybe TRBD1 (6 bases). Trimming cost V 1 base and J 4 bases, with 7 bases left between them. The CDR3 sequence is 13 residues long. The germline V gene encodes CDR1 SGHVS and CDR2 FQNEAQ. CDR3 residues: CASSLVQGYGYTF. Here the CDR3 DNA reads TGTGCCAGCAGCTTAGTACAGGGCTATGGCTACACCTTC.

The chain employs TRBV5-1 and TRBJ1-2; TRBD1 matches 12 bases. The CDR3 loop spans 15 amino acids. The germline V gene encodes CDR1 SGHRS and CDR2 YFSETQ. The V and J ends lost 0 bases and 7 bases, in that order; junction bases with no gene match: 4. The CDR3 sequence is CASSLEGQGARGYTF. CDR3 nucleotides: TGCGCCAGCAGCTTGGAGGGACAGGGGGCGCGTGGCTACACCTTC.

CDR3 loop: CASSLGTSGGPGELFF. CDR3 bases: TGTGCCAGCAGCCTCGGGACTAGCGGGGGGCCCGGGGAGCTGTTTTTT. J is TRBJ2-2 and V is TRBV7-2; 15 positions match TRBD2. V lost 5 bases to trimming and J lost 6 bases; unmatched junction nucleotides: 4. From germline, CDR1 is SGHTA and CDR2 FQGNSA. This CDR3 comprises 16 residues.

The J gene is TRBJ1-2, the V gene TRBV7-2; D unresolved. Germline V gene sequence: CDR1 SGHTA, CDR2 FQGNSA. The CDR3 totals 13 residues. V dropped 3 bases and J dropped 6 bases, with 11 bases sitting between them. This CDR3 is CASSFKGRDGYTF. DNA of the CDR3: TGTGCCAGCAGCTTTAAAGGGAGGGATGGCTACACCTTC.

The rearrangement joins TRBV5-1 to TRBJ2-3; TRBD2 agrees at 11 bases. J was trimmed by 0 bases and V by 4 bases; bases with no gene match: 7. Germline assignment: CDR1 SGHRS and CDR2 YFSETQ. This CDR3 is 17 amino acids long. DNA of the CDR3: TGCGCCAGCAGCCCGGGACTAGCGGTCCCTAGCACAGATACGCAGTATTTT. Translating it yields CASSPGLAVPSTDTQYF.

The chain joins TRBV5-1 to TRBJ1-5; D remains ambiguous. Germline V gives CDR1 SGHRS, CDR2 YFSETQ. Trimming cost V 2 bases and J 7 bases, with 16 bases left between them. This CDR3 is built from 15 residues. CDR3 in amino acids: CASSFRQPVEQPQHF. The CDR3 bases are TGCGCCAGCAGCTTTCGTCAACCGGTTGAACAGCCCCAGCATTTT.

The CDR3, as DNA: TGTGCCACCAGCAGAGCGGGGGGGAAAGATACGCAGTATTTT. Its protein product is CATSRAGGKDTQYF. The gene calls are TRBV15 and TRBJ2-3; 8 bases align to TRBD2. V gave up 1 base and J gave up 5 bases; unmatched junction bases: 2. The CDR3 has 14 amino acids. Germline V gene sequence: CDR1 LNHNV, CDR2 YYDKDF (reference sequence). Filled out from reference TRBV15 and TRBJ2-3, the complete variable domain reads DAMVIQNPRYQVTQFGKPVTLSCSQTLNHNVMYWYQQKSSQAPKLLFHYYDKDFNNEADTPDNFQSRRPNTSFCFLDIRSPGLGDTAMYLCATSRAGGKDTQYFGPGTRLTVL.

The rearrangement links TRBV11-2 to TRBJ2-5, with no clear D. The CDR3 spans 14 residues. V lost 0 bases and J 12 bases, leaving 17 bases between the germline ends. Germline CDR1 is SGHAT and CDR2 is FQNNGV. In nucleotides, the CDR3 is TGTGCCAGCAGCTTAGATTGGCGCCCAGCGTGTAAGTACTTC. Protein: CASSLDWRPACKYF.

This clone was observed a single time. This chain joins TRBV5-1 and TRBJ2-3; 7 bases line up with TRBD1. This CDR3 contains 15 residues. CDR1 and CDR2 (germline): SGHRS, YFSETQ. V dropped 0 bases and J dropped 4; count of bases not matched to a gene: 5. As DNA, the CDR3 is TGCGCCAGCAGCTTGGACTTTACAGGGGCAGATACGCAGTATTTT. Encoded protein: CASSLDFTGADTQYF.

This clone was seen a single time. V is TRBV6-5 and J is TRBJ2-3; D remains unclear. Trimming removed 8 bases at V and 5 bases at J, with 8 bases between. Germline CDR1 reads MNHEY; CDR2 reads SVGAGI. The CDR3 loop spans 11 amino acids. CDR3 sequence reads: CASRPGDTQYF. In nucleotides, the CDR3 is TGTGCCAGCCGCCCAGGAGATACGCAGTATTTT.

The V call is TRBV9, the J call TRBJ1-1, with no clear D. The germline V gene has CDR1 SGDLS and CDR2 YYNGEE. CDR3 length: 15 amino acids. V was clipped by 4 bases and J by 1 base, with 14 bases between them. Here the CDR3 reads CASSPPSSGNTEAFF. In DNA form, the CDR3 reads TGTGCCAGCAGCCCCCCCTCGAGCGGGAACACTGAAGCTTTCTTT.

Concerning this clone itself: The junction departs from germline at one end; a sequencing error may be responsible. This chain joins TRBV6-7 and TRBJ2-7; 11 nucleotides align to TRBD1. TRBV6-7 is recorded as an ORF, its role being uncertain. The CDR3 contains 14 residues. DNA for the CDR3: TGTGCCAGCAGCCCGGGACAGGGGGGCGGACCAACGTGCTTC. Its protein is CASSPGQGGGPTCF.

CDR3 region: CASSSRDRGSNQPQHF. The CDR3, as DNA: TGTGCCAGCAGTTCACGGGACAGGGGGAGCAATCAGCCCCAGCATTTT. This chain connects TRBV27 to TRBJ1-5, with 11 bases aligning to TRBD1. The CDR3 is made up of 16 amino acids. V was clipped by 4 bases and J by 1 base; unmatched bases: 3. Germline V gene lookup returns CDR1 MNHEY and CDR2 SMNVEV (reference sequence).

J is TRBJ2-5 and V is TRBV6-2 or TRBV6-3; 9 bases line up with TRBD2. Germline V lookup: CDR1 MNHEY, CDR2 SVGEGT. The CDR3 consists of 16 residues. Unmatched junction bases numbered 11, after V lost 5 bases and J lost 4 bases. The CDR3 loop is CASSGPLAGLLETQYF. In nucleotides, the CDR3 is TGTGCCAGCAGTGGTCCACTAGCGGGTCTTTTAGAGACCCAGTACTTC.

This chain connects TRBV18 to TRBJ1-4, with unresolved D. There are 13 residues in the CDR3. The V gene's germline CDR1 is KGHSH and CDR2 LQKENI. The V end was cut by 4 bases, the J end by 4 bases, with 7 bases between. Written as DNA, the CDR3 is TGTGCCAGCTCACGAGGAGATAATGAAAAACTGTTTTTT. Amino acids: CASSRGDNEKLFF.